This T cell receptor (beta chain) was sequenced during a study of blood T cell repertoires in COVID-19. This CDR3 has 15 amino acids. Germline CDR1 reads SGHVS; CDR2 reads FQNEAQ. The V gene lost 4 bases and the J gene lost 0 bases, with 12 bases spanning the gap. TCRdb's table, derived via immunoSEQ multiplex PCR, lists solely in-frame clones and lacks some. The table lists 250,000 or so clones, 84% of them singletons, with less than 2% in the top ten. Sequencing was done on a sample of peripheral blood. This TCR derives from a woman aged 35 to 49 who had recovered from COVID-19. The J gene is TRBJ1-1, the V gene TRBV7-8, with TRBD1 as a possible D gene (5 bases). The CDR3 sequence is CASSSQGSLNTEAFF. In nucleotides, the CDR3 is TGTGCCAGCAGCTCTCAGGGATCATTGAACACTGAAGCTTTCTTT.